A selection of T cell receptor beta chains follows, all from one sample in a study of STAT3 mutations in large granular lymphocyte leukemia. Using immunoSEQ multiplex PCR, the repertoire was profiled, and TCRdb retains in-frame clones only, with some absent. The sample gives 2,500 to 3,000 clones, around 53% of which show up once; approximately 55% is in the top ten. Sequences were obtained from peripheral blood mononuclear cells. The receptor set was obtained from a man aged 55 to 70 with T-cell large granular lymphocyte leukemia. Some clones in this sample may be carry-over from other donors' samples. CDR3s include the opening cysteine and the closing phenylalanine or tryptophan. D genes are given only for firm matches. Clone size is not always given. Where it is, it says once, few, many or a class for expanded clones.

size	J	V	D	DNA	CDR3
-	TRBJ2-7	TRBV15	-	TGTGCCACCAGCAGAGAACGGGGCTTTTACTACGAGCAGTACTTC	CATSRERGFYYEQYF
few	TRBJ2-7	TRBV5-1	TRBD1	TGCGCCAGCAGCACCGACAGGGGGCGCGTCGAGCAGTACTTC	CASSTDRGRVEQYF
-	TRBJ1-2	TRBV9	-	TGTGCCAGCAGCTCCGGGGTAAGGGAGTATGGCTACACCTTC	CASSSGVREYGYTF
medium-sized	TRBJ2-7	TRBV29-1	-	TGCAGCGCCCGGAATAGCGTCTACGAGCAGTACTTC	CSARNSVYEQYF
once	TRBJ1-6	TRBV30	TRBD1	TGTGCCTGGAGATTTGGGGGACAGGGTTTACACTTT	CAWRFGGQGLHF
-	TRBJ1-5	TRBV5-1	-	TGCGCCAGCAGCTGGACGGAGGTGAGGGGCAATCAGCCCCAGCATTTT	CASSWTEVRGNQPQHF
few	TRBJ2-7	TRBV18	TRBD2	TGTGCCAGCTCACCACCGAGCGGGGGTTCCCACGAGCAGTACTTC	CASSPPSGGSHEQYF
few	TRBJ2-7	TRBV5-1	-	TGCGCCAGCAGCTTTACGGTTTCCTACGAGCAGTACTTC	CASSFTVSYEQYF
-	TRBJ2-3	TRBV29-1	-	TGCAGCGTTTCCCTAGTTGTGCACGCAGATACGCAGTATTTT	CSVSLVVHADTQYF
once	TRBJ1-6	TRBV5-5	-	TGTGCCAGCAGCTTGGAAGAGGGGTTCCGATCACCCCTCCACTTT	CASSLEEGFRSPLHF
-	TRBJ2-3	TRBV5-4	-	TGTGCCAGCAGCCTGGACCCAGCGGTAGATACGCAGTATTTT	CASSLDPAVDTQYF
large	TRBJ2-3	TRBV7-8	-	TGTGCCAGCAGCCCACCGGGAGTCTCCACAGATACGCAGTATTTT	CASSPPGVSTDTQYF
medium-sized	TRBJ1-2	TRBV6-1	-	TGTGCCAGCAGTGAGACAGGACGGAATGGCTACACCTTC	CASSETGRNGYTF
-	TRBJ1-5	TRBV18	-	TGTGCCAGCTCACCGGGACTGATTAGCAATCAGCCCCAGCATTTT	CASSPGLISNQPQHF
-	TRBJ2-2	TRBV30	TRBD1	TGTGCCTGGAGTGTAAGGGGGCGGGCCACCGGGGAGCTGTTTTTT	CAWSVRGRATGELFF
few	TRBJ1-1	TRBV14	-	TGTGCCAGCAGCCTCGCAGGTAAAGGCCTCACTGAAGCTTTCTTT	CASSLAGKGLTEAFF
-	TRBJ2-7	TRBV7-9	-	TGTGCCAGCAGCCTTATGGTACAGGGTTACGAGCAGTACTTC	CASSLMVQGYEQYF
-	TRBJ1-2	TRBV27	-	TGTGCCAGCAGTTCGCTCACAGGGAACTATGGCTACACCTTC	CASSSLTGNYGYTF
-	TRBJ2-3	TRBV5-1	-	TGCGCCAGCAGCTTAGAAAGCACAGATACGCAGTATTTT	CASSLESTDTQYF
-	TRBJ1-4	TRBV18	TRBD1	TGTGCCAGCTCACCCGGGACAGATGAAAAACTGTTTTTT	CASSPGTDEKLFF
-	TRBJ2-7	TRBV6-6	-	TGTGCCAGCAGTTGGGACACCTCCTACGAGCAGTACTTC	CASSWDTSYEQYF
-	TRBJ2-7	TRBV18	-	TGTGCCAGCTCACCCCCGGGGAACTACGAGCAGTACTTC	CASSPPGNYEQYF
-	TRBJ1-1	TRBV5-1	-	TGCGCCAGCAGCTTTGCAGGGTGGAGTACTGAAGCTTTCTTT	CASSFAGWSTEAFF
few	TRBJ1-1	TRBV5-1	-	TGCGCCAGCAGCTTTCCACAGTCCAACACTGAAGCTTTCTTT	CASSFPQSNTEAFF
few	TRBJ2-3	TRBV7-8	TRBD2	TGTGCCAGCAGAGGCGGGGGACTCACAGATACGCAGTATTTT	CASRGGGLTDTQYF
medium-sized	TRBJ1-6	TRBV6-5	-	TGTGCCAGCGGCTGGACGGCTAATTCACCCCTCCACTTT	CASGWTANSPLHF
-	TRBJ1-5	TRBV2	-	TGTGCCAGCAGTGTGGATAGCAATCAGCCCCAGCATTTT	CASSVDSNQPQHF
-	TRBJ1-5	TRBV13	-	TGTGCCAGCAGCACCCGGGACGGAAATCAGCCCCAGCATTTT	CASSTRDGNQPQHF
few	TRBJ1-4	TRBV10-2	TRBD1	TGCGCCAGCAGGGACAGGGGGCGGATTGAAAAACTGTTTTTT	CASRDRGRIEKLFF
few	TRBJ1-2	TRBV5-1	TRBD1	TGCGCCAGCAGCGGGACAGGGGGAGCTAAGAGCTACACCTTC	CASSGTGGAKSYTF
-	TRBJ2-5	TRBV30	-	TGTGCCTGGAGTGTGGGTCCTTACCAAGAGACCCAGTACTTC	CAWSVGPYQETQYF
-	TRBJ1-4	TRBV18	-	TGTGCCAGCTCACCAATGAGGGCTGGAGAAAAACTGTTTTTT	CASSPMRAGEKLFF
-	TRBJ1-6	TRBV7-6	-	TGTGCCAGCAGCCCACGCCAAAACGGGGTGACACCCCTCCACTTT	CASSPRQNGVTPLHF
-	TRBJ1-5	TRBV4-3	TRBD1	TGCGCCAGCAGCCAAGGGGCAGGGGGGAATCAGCCCCAGCATTTT	CASSQGAGGNQPQHF